These T cell receptor beta chains were read from a single sample in a study of regulatory dendritic cells for organ transplantation. Method: immunoSEQ multiplex PCR; TCRdb's copy keeps in-frame clones and lacks some. The table shows roughly 30,000 clones, with more than 65% occurring only once. The specimen sequenced was naive CD8+ T cells from blood. The receptors were sampled from a human donor in good health. Each CDR3 is given with its conserved first and last residue.

v_gene	j_gene	CDR3aa
TRBV10-3	TRBJ2-7	CAISERGQGYEQYF
TRBV29-1	TRBJ2-1	CSAGDRYNEQFF
TRBV7-2	TRBJ2-7	CASSLGRQVSYEQYF
TRBV4-1	TRBJ2-2	CASSHTTGTGELFF
TRBV5-1	TRBJ2-1	CASSGGDRELIEQFF
TRBV11-2	TRBJ2-5	CASTPTGGGQETQYF
TRBV6-1	TRBJ1-5	CASSEVVGGPQHF
TRBV9	TRBJ2-2	CASMGQGTGELFF
TRBV13	TRBJ2-1	CASSTLAGGHLEQFF
TRBV13	TRBJ2-1	CASSLGRGGLSYNEQFF
TRBV27	TRBJ1-5	CASSLGTGGVNQPQHF
TRBV7-8	TRBJ1-5	CASSLGGGGSNQPQHF
TRBV5-6	TRBJ2-3	CASSPSPGGRADTQYF
TRBV29-1	TRBJ2-1	CSVAGTDSYNEQFF
TRBV27	TRBJ2-7	CASSLSAGVPYEQYF
TRBV9	TRBJ1-3	CASSDRQGPGNTIYF
TRBV19	TRBJ2-7	CASRPAGDYEQYF
TRBV19	TRBJ2-3	CASSMTSGGADTQYF
TRBV9	TRBJ1-4	CASSASGATNEKLFF
TRBV19	TRBJ1-1	CASSHYEGATEAFF
TRBV4-3	TRBJ2-7	CASSQVIPIKQGASYEQYF
TRBV10-3	TRBJ2-1	CAISESKDSYKQFF
TRBV7-3	TRBJ2-2	CASEGTGGGKTGELFF
TRBV7-6	TRBJ2-7	CASSQEATSSYEQYF
TRBV2	TRBJ2-1	CASSDRDRVHNEQFF
TRBV13	TRBJ2-5	CASSNRLAGGLETQYF
TRBV12-2	TRBJ1-2	CASRLAPGRGYDGYTF
TRBV5-8	TRBJ2-1	CASSLVVRSYNEQFF
TRBV9	TRBJ2-1	CASSPRSGGGEQFF
TRBV4-1	TRBJ2-7	CASSQVGTSASYEQYF
TRBV7-9	TRBJ2-3	CASSGLSTSGDSSTDTQYF
TRBV2	TRBJ2-1	CASSDVRGGYNEQFF
TRBV5-6	TRBJ1-1	CASSYRGNTEAFF
TRBV27	TRBJ1-2	CASSPAGTGYYGYTF
TRBV6-1	TRBJ2-4	CASSEPTTLAKNIQYF
TRBV11-3	TRBJ2-1	CASSPGRSYNEQFF
TRBV7-2	TRBJ2-4	CASSLRGGGPGPRENIQYF
TRBV7-9	TRBJ2-3	CASSSGGPSTTDTQYF
TRBV7-8	TRBJ2-5	CASSTRTAQETQYF
TRBV11-3	TRBJ2-2	CASSPWGVAGELFF
TRBV7-8	TRBJ1-5	CASSAQGLEPQHF
TRBV19	TRBJ1-6	CASSIRVPSPLHF
TRBV7-2	TRBJ1-2	CASSLDLGAAGGYTF
TRBV4-1	TRBJ2-1	CASSPYIAGNNEQFF
TRBV25-1	TRBJ2-3	CASSEYRSSRTDTQYF
TRBV13	TRBJ2-1	CASSDLSDSYNEQFF